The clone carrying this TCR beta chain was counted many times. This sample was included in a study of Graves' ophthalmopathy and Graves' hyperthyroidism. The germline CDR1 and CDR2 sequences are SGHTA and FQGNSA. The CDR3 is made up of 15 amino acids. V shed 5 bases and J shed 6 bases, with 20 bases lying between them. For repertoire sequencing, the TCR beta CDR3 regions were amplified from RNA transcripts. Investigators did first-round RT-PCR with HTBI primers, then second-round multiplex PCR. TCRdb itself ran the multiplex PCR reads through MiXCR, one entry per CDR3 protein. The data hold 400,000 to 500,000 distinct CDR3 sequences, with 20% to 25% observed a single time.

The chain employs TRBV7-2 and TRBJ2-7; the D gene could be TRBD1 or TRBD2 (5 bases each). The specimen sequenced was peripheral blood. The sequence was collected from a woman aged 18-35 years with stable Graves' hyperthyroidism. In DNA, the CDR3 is TGTGCCAGCAGCCTCCGGGACCCGAACCCACTCGAGCAGTACTTC. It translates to CASSLRDPNPLEQYF.